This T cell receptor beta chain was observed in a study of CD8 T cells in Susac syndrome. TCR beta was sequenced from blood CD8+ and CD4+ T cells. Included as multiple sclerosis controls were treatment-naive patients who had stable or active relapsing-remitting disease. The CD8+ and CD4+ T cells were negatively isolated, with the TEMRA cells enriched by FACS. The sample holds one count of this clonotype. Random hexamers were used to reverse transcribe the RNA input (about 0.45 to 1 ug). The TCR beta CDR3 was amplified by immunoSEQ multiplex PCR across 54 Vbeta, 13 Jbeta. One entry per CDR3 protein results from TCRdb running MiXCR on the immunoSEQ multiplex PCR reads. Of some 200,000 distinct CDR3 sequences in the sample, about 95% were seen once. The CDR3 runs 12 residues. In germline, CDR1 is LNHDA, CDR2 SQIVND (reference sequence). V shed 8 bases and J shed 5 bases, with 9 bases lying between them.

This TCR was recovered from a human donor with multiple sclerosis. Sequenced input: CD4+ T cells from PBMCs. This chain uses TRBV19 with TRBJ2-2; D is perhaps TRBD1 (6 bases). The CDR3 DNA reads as TGTGCCAGTTACAGGGTTACCGGGGAGCTGTTTTTT. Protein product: CASYRVTGELFF. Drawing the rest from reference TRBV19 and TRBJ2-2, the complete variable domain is DGGITQSPKYLFRKEGQNVTLSCEQNLNHDAMYWYRQDPGQGLRLIYYSQIVNDFQKGDIAEGYSVSREKKESFPLTVTSAQKNPTAFYLCASYRVTGELFFGEGSRLTVL.